This TCR beta chain comes out of a study of blood T cell repertoires in COVID-19. In the study overall: Donors in the United States, Italy and Spain gave samples during acute or convalescent COVID-19. PBMCs, B-cell-depleted T cells, or T cells provided the cDNA or gDNA that made up the material.

Here immunoSEQ multiplex PCR was the method, and the copy in TCRdb shows in-frame clones only, minus some. The sample includes 150,000 to 200,000 clones, approximately 80% seen only once; the top ten take more than 12%. This CDR3 is 14 amino acids long. V lost 0 bases and J 8 bases, leaving 9 bases between the germline ends. Germline CDR1 SGHRS, CDR2 YFSETQ. The sequence came from a woman between 65 and 79 years old with COVID-19, enrolled during active disease. The rearrangement joins TRBV5-1 to TRBJ1-6; no clear D. The sequenced sample was peripheral blood. The CDR3 nucleotides are TGCGCCAGCAGCTTGGGAATTAGCCATTCACCCCTCCACTTT. Residues: CASSLGISHSPLHF.